This entry lists 27 T cell receptor beta chains sequenced from one sample in a study of preoperative IRX-2 immunotherapy in early breast cancer (dated by TCRdb to between 2018 and 2021). The sample's treatment or condition label is to be understood as: preoperative locoregional IRX-2 cytokine immunotherapy. The protocol used for the library was the immunoSEQ multiplex PCR assay. TCRdb's version of the immuneACCESS table is confined to in-frame rearrangements and falls short of the full clone set. An unresolved V gene accounts for under half of the shortfall where checked; the remainder is of unknown origin. Within this sample are 10,000 to 15,000 clones, with around 90% of them counted one time only. Roughly 29% of the sample belongs to the ten largest clones. This material was acquired from a patient treated with IRX-2 immunotherapy. These receptors were collected from a human donor with breast cancer.

J is TRBJ1-2 and V is TRBV6-1, with D maybe TRBD1 (5 bases). Germline values: CDR1 MNHNS, CDR2 SASEGT. Deletions cut 10 bases from V and 8 bases from J, with 20 bases between. The CDR3 contains 13 residues. The chain's CDR3 is CATVRGTLGGYTF. The DNA for the CDR3 is TGTGCCACTGTTCGGGGGACCCTCGGCGGCTACACCTTC.

The chain recombines TRBV2 with TRBJ2-5; tentatively, D is TRBD1 (6 bases). Germline-derived CDR1 and CDR2 are SNHLY and FYNNEI. V lost 2 bases, J lost 5 bases, and 9 bases lay in between. This CDR3 has 13 amino acids. The CDR3 DNA reads as TGTGCCAGCAGTGAATTAGGGGGTGAGACCCAGTACTTC. Its protein is CASSELGGETQYF.

This clone turned up a few times. V usage is TRBV27 and J usage is TRBJ2-3; D is possibly TRBD2 (5 bases). Germline V CDR1 and CDR2: MNHEY, SMNVEV (reference sequence). Trimming took off 8 bases at V and 0 bases at J, with 9 bases between the two ends. The CDR3 is 13 residues long. DNA for the CDR3: TGTGCCAGCCGGAGGACTAGCACAGATACGCAGTATTTT. It translates to CASRRTSTDTQYF.

The rearrangement links TRBV6-6 to TRBJ1-3, with unresolved D. The CDR3 covers 15 residues. The germline V and J ends were trimmed by 5 bases and 0 bases, with 11 bases remaining between them. The germline V gene has CDR1 MNHNY and CDR2 SVGAGI (reference sequence). The CDR3 nucleotides are TGTGCCAGCAGTCCCCAGGTCGCCTCTGGAAACACCATATATTTT. It translates to CASSPQVASGNTIYF.

The CDR3 spells CASSFGGRGSPLHF. The CDR3 DNA sequence: TGTGCCAGCAGCTTCGGGGGTCGGGGATCACCCCTCCACTTT. The rearrangement uses TRBV7-2 and TRBJ1-6; D possibly corresponds to TRBD1 (5 bases). This CDR3 has 14 amino acids. V was shortened by 3 bases and J by 10 bases, with 13 bases between the two germline ends. Looked up from germline, CDR1 is SGHTA and CDR2 is FQGNSA.

The chain has TRBV5-1 and TRBJ2-2; D remains unclear. Germline assignment: CDR1 SGHRS and CDR2 YFSETQ. V was trimmed by 2 bases and J by 6 bases, leaving 8 bases between them. The CDR3 is 13 amino acids. The CDR3 is CASSLNPAGELFF. CDR3 bases: TGCGCCAGCAGCTTAAACCCGGCCGGGGAGCTGTTTTTT.

The V and J genes are TRBV5-1 and TRBJ2-3; D is unclear. This CDR3 contains 14 residues. The V end lost 4 bases, the J end lost 2 bases, and 11 bases lay between the germline ends. Germline V lookup: CDR1 SGHRS, CDR2 YFSETQ. Written as DNA, the CDR3 is TGCGCCAGCAGCCCCAGAAGGAACACAGATACGCAGTATTTT. Protein product: CASSPRRNTDTQYF.

The chain links TRBV7-3 to TRBJ2-3; the D is unclear. The germline V gene has CDR1 SGHTA and CDR2 FQGTGA. The CDR3 loop spans 13 amino acids. Trimming took off 5 bases at V and 1 base at J, with 7 bases between the two ends. CDR3 sequence (DNA): TGTGCCAGCAGCCCGCCTGGCACAGATACGCAGTATTTT. This gives the protein CASSPPGTDTQYF. The full variable domain, rest sourced from reference TRBV7-3 and TRBJ2-3, is GAGVSQTPSNKVTEKGKYVELRCDPISGHTALYWYRQSLGQGPEFLIYFQGTGAADDSGLPNDRFFAVRPEGSVSTLKIQRTERGDSAVYLCASSPPGTDTQYFGPGTRLTVL.

The V gene is TRBV18, the J gene TRBJ1-1; D perhaps matches TRBD1 (6 bases). The CDR3 spans 14 residues. Trimming removed 4 bases from V and 4 bases from J, with 13 bases in between. From germline, CDR1 is KGHSH and CDR2 LQKENI. CDR3 in DNA: TGTGCCAGCTCACAACACAGGGAGGGCACTGAAGCTTTCTTT. The encoded protein is CASSQHREGTEAFF.

The chain recombines TRBV4-1 with TRBJ2-5; D remains ambiguous. Looked up from germline, CDR1 is MGHRA and CDR2 is YSYEKL. V lost 0 bases, J lost 5 bases, and 10 bases lay in between. The CDR3 spans 14 residues. CDR3 loop: CASSQDGRRETQYF. As DNA, the CDR3 is TGCGCCAGCAGCCAAGATGGGCGGCGGGAGACCCAGTACTTC.

Only a few counts were recorded for this clone. The chain carries TRBV28 and TRBJ1-5, with D uncertain. The V end was cut by 1 base, the J end by 2 bases, with 15 bases between. Germline lookup yields CDR1 MDHEN and CDR2 SYDVKM. The CDR3 consists of 17 residues. The CDR3 sequence is CASSLFYGKTGNQPQHF. The DNA for the CDR3 is TGTGCCAGCAGTTTATTTTACGGAAAAACTGGCAATCAGCCCCAGCATTTT.

The chain joins TRBV13 to TRBJ2-7; TRBD1 aligns across 12 bases. This CDR3 spans 14 amino acids. Germline lookup yields CDR1 PRHDT and CDR2 FYEKMQ (reference sequence). Trimming took 5 bases from V and 6 from J; bases not matched to a gene: 5. The CDR3 spells CASSQGQGAFEQYF. In DNA, the CDR3 is TGTGCCAGCAGCCAGGGACAGGGGGCATTCGAGCAGTACTTC. Full variable domain (remainder filled in from reference TRBV13 and TRBJ2-7): AAGVIQSPRHLIKEKRETATLKCYPIPRHDTVYWYQQGPGQDPQFLISFYEKMQSDKGSIPDRFSAQQFSDYHSELNMSSLELGDSALYFCASSQGQGAFEQYFGPGTRLTVT.

The rearrangement links TRBV7-3 to TRBJ2-2; D unclear. This CDR3 region has 13 residues. Germline lookup yields CDR1 SGHTA and CDR2 FQGTGA. Trimming left V 5 bases short and J 7 bases short, with 11 bases between. CDR3 loop: CASSDNNLGELFF. The CDR3 DNA sequence: TGTGCCAGCAGCGACAATAACCTCGGGGAGCTGTTTTTT.

The CDR3 region is CAWSPGTGEGYTF. The CDR3 DNA follows: TGTGCCTGGAGTCCCGGGACAGGGGAAGGCTACACCTTC. This rearrangement joins TRBV30 to TRBJ1-2; 10 bases line up with TRBD1. CDR1 is GTSNPN, CDR2 SVGIG, per germline (reference sequence). The ends lost 2 bases at V and 8 bases at J; junction bases unmatched: 5. The CDR3 runs to 13 residues.

The chain recombines TRBV4-2 with TRBJ2-1, with 11 bases fitting TRBD2. Losses at the gene ends were 4 bases for V and 3 bases for J; bases not matched to a gene: 2. The CDR3 length is 15 residues. The germline gives CDR1 LGHNA, CDR2 YNFKEQ. Written as DNA, the CDR3 is TGTGCCAGCAGCCCTCTAGCGGGGGGCTACAATGAGCAGTTCTTC. This codes for CASSPLAGGYNEQFF.

The rearrangement joins TRBV11-2 to TRBJ1-1, with no clear D. The CDR3 sequence is 15 residues long. V dropped 4 bases and J dropped 3 bases, with 15 bases sitting between them. Germline loops: CDR1 SGHAT, CDR2 FQNNGV. This chain's CDR3 is CASSSPPGRYTEAFF. The CDR3 DNA is TGTGCCAGCAGCTCCCCCCCAGGACGGTACACTGAAGCTTTCTTT.

The rearrangement joins TRBV7-9 to TRBJ2-6, with TRBD2 matching 15 bases. CDR1 is SEHNR and CDR2 is FQNEAQ in the germline V gene (reference sequence). The CDR3 length is 18 residues. V dropped 5 bases and J dropped 0; count of bases not matched to a gene: 2. The DNA of the CDR3 is TGTGCCAGCAGCCCGGGACTAGCGGGGGGCTCTGGGGCCAACGTCCTGACTTTC. It encodes CASSPGLAGGSGANVLTF.

The CDR3 region is CASSPSRDNEQFF. CDR3 sequence (DNA): TGTGCCAGCTCACCATCCAGGGACAATGAGCAGTTCTTC. The V gene is TRBV18, the J gene TRBJ2-1, with D possibly matching TRBD1 (5 bases). The CDR3 has 13 residues. Between the trimmed V and J ends, which lost 2 bases and 5 bases, there was a span of 7 bases. Germline loops: CDR1 KGHSH, CDR2 LQKENI.

This chain uses TRBV13 with TRBJ1-1, with 8 bases that match TRBD1. J was trimmed by 3 bases and V by 5 bases; bases with no gene match: 8. The CDR3 runs to 15 residues. Germline CDR1 and CDR2: PRHDT and FYEKMQ (reference sequence). The CDR3 DNA sequence: TGTGCCAGCAGCGAGCAGGGGGCGCAGCACACTGAAGCTTTCTTT. It specifies CASSEQGAQHTEAFF.

The rearrangement links TRBV9 to TRBJ2-3; TRBD2 matches 7 bases. The CDR3 runs 14 residues. Germline values: CDR1 SGDLS, CDR2 YYNGEE. V lost 0 bases, J lost 6 bases, and 4 bases stayed unmatched. The CDR3 sequence is CASSVDPAGDTQYF. The CDR3, as DNA: TGTGCCAGCAGCGTAGATCCAGCGGGGGATACGCAGTATTTT.

J is TRBJ1-2 and V is TRBV4-2, with D possibly being TRBD1 (5 bases). The CDR3 is 17 amino acids. The germline gives CDR1 LGHNA, CDR2 YNFKEQ. Trimming stripped 1 base from V and 2 bases from J, with 17 bases between. The CDR3 DNA reads TGTGCCAGCAGCCAAGGCTTACCGGGGGGTATGAACTATGGCTACACCTTC. This codes for CASSQGLPGGMNYGYTF.

The chain joins TRBV27 to TRBJ2-1; 9 bases line up with TRBD2. After removal of 5 bases from V and 7 bases from J, the junction contained 9 bases not matched to a gene. Per the germline V gene, CDR1 is MNHEY and CDR2 is SMNVEV (reference sequence). The CDR3 contains 15 residues. This chain's CDR3 is CASSTPGLALNEQFF. The CDR3 DNA sequence: TGTGCCAGCAGTACACCGGGACTAGCCTTAAATGAGCAGTTCTTC.

This clone appeared once. The CDR3 nucleotides are TGTGCCAGCAGCCAAGTCCGGGGGAGCACAGATACGCAGTATTTT. Encoded protein: CASSQVRGSTDTQYF. The chain recombines TRBV4-2 with TRBJ2-3; D may be TRBD2 (6 bases). CDR1 is LGHNA, CDR2 YNFKEQ, per germline. This CDR3 is 15 amino acids long. With 1 base removed from V and 0 bases from J, the gap between germline ends came to 8 bases.

J is TRBJ1-6 and V is TRBV7-2; possibly TRBD1 for D (6 bases). Germline V CDR1 and CDR2: SGHTA, FQGNSA. Trimming shortened V by 2 bases and J by 5 bases, and 19 bases separated the two germline ends. The CDR3 is made up of 18 amino acids. CDR3 DNA sequence: TGTGCCAGCAGCTTACGGCTAGGGGGGGCGAGTAATAATTCACCCCTCCACTTT. Protein product: CASSLRLGGASNNSPLHF.

As for this clone: A junction boundary mismatches the germline segment, possibly from a read error. This chain connects TRBV10-3 to TRBJ1-1; 9 nucleotides agree with TRBD1. Germline values: CDR1 ENHRY, CDR2 SYGVKD. The CDR3 sequence is 15 residues long. CDR3 residues: CASSEGTGSLTEAFF. The CDR3 DNA reads as TGCGCCAGCAGTGAGGGGACAGGGAGTCTCACTGAAGCTTTCTTT.

This chain connects TRBV6-6 to TRBJ2-7; D may be TRBD2 (7 bases). This CDR3 region has 13 residues. Germline CDR1 is MNHNY and CDR2 is SVGAGI (reference sequence). V shed 7 bases and J shed 4 bases, with 14 bases lying between them. The CDR3 DNA sequence: TGTGCCAGCATTGAGGGGGGGGCATACGAGCAGTACTTC. It specifies CASIEGGAYEQYF.

The CDR3 DNA reads as TGCGCCAGCAGCTTGAGACAGGGGGAGACCCAGTACTTC. Translation gives CASSLRQGETQYF. V gene TRBV5-1 combines with J gene TRBJ2-5, with 8 bases aligning to TRBD1. The CDR3 runs to 13 residues. The V and J ends lost 1 base and 5 bases, in that order; junction bases with no gene match: 1. The germline V gene encodes CDR1 SGHRS and CDR2 YFSETQ.